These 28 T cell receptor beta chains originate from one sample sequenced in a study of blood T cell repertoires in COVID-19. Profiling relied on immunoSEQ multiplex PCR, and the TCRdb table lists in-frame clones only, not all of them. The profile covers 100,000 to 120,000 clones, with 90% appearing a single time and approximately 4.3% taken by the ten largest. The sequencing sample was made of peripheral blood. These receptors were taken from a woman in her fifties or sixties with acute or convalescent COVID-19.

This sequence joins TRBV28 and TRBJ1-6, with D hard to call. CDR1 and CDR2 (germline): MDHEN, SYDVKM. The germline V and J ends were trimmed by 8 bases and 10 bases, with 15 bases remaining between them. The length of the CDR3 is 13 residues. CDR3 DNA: TGTGCCAGCGGGGAGGACCTGAGGTCACCCCTCCACTTT. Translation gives CASGEDLRSPLHF.

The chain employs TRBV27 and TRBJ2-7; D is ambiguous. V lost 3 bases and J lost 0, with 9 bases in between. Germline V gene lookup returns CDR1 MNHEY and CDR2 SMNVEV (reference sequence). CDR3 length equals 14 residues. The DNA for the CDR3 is TGTGCCAGCAGTTTTGGCCGGAGCTCCTACGAGCAGTACTTC. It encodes CASSFGRSSYEQYF.

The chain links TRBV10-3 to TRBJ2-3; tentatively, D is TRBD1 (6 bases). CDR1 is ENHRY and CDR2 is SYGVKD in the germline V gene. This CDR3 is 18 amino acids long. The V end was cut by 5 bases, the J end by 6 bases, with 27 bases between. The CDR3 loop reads CAISSPLGWDTRADTQYF. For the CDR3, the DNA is TGTGCCATCAGTAGTCCACTTGGATGGGACACCCGGGCGGATACGCAGTATTTT.

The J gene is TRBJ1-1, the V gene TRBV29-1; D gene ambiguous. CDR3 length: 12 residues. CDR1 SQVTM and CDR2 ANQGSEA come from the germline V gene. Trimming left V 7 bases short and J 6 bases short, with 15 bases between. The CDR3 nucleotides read TGCAGCGGGGTAGAGGGCTTCGCTGAAGCTTTCTTT. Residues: CSGVEGFAEAFF.

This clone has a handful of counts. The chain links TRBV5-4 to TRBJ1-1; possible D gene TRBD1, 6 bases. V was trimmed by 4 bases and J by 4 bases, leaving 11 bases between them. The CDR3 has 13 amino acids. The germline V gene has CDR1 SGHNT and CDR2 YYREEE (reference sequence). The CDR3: CASSTLQGTEAFF. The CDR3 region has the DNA TGTGCCAGCAGCACTCTACAGGGCACTGAAGCTTTCTTT.

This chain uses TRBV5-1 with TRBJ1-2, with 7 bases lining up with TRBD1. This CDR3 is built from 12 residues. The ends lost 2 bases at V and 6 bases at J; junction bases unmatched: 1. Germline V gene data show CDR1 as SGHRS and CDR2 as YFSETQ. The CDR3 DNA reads TGCGCCAGCAGCTTTGACAGGGATGGCTACACCTTC. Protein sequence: CASSFDRDGYTF. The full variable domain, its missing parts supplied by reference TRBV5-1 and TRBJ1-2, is KAGVTQTPRYLIKTRGQQVTLSCSPISGHRSVSWYQQTPGQGLQFLFEYFSETQRNKGNFPGRFSGRQFSNSRSEMNVSTLELGDSALYLCASSFDRDGYTFGSGTRLTVV.

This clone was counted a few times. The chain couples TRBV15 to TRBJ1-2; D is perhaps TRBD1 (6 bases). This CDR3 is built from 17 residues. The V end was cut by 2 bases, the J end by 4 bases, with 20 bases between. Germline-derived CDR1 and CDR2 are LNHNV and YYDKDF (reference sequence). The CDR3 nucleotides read TGTGCCACCAGCAGAAAACGGGACATTTCAAGGCTCTATGGCTACACCTTC. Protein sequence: CATSRKRDISRLYGYTF.

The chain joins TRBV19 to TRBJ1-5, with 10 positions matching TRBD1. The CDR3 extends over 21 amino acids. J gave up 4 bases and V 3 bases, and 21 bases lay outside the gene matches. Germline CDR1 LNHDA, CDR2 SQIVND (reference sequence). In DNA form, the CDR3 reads TGTGCCAGTAGTATTCTGTTTAAGGCAATTATGGGACAGGGGACTAATCAGCCCCAGCATTTT. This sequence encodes CASSILFKAIMGQGTNQPQHF. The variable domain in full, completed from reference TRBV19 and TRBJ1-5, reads DGGITQSPKYLFRKEGQNVTLSCEQNLNHDAMYWYRQDPGQGLRLIYYSQIVNDFQKGDIAEGYSVSREKKESFPLTVTSAQKNPTAFYLCASSILFKAIMGQGTNQPQHFGDGTRLSIL.

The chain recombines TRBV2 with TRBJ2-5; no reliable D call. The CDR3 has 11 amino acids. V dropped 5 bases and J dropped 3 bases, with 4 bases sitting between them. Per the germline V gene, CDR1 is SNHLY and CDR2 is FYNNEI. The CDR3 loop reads CASSSEETQYF. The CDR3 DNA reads TGTGCCAGCAGTAGCGAAGAGACCCAGTACTTC.

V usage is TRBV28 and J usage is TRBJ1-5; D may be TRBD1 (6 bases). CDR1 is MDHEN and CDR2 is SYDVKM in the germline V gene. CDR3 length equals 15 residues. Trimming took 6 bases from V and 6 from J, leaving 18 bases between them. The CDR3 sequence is CASSYTGTLPQPQHF. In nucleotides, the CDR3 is TGTGCCAGCAGCTACACCGGGACACTCCCTCAGCCCCAGCATTTT.

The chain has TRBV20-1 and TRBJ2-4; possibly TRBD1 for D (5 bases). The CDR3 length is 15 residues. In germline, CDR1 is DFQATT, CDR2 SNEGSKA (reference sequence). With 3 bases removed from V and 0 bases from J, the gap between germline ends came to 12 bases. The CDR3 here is CSASRQDIAKNIQYF. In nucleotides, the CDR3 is TGCAGTGCTAGTCGCCAGGACATAGCCAAAAACATTCAGTACTTC.

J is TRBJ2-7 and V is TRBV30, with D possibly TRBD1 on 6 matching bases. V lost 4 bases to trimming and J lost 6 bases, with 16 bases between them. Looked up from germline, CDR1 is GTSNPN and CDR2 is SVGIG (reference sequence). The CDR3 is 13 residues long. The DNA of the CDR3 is TGTGCCTGGAACCCGTACAGGGCGGCCGAGCAGTACTTC. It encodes CAWNPYRAAEQYF.

The CDR3 loop is CASSGKGLASNIQYF. The CDR3, as DNA: TGTGCCAGCAGTGGAAAAGGGCTAGCGTCAAACATTCAGTACTTC. V gene TRBV2 combines with J gene TRBJ2-4, with a tentative D call TRBD2 (6 bases). The CDR3 is 15 residues long. V lost 4 bases to trimming and J lost 6 bases, with 16 bases between them. Germline V gene sequence: CDR1 SNHLY, CDR2 FYNNEI.

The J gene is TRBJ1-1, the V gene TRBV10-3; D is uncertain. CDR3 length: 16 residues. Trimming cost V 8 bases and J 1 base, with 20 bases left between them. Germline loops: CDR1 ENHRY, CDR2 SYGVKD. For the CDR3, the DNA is TGTGCCATCTCTGAACTACCCCCGGGTAGGAACACTGAAGCTTTCTTT. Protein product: CAISELPPGRNTEAFF.

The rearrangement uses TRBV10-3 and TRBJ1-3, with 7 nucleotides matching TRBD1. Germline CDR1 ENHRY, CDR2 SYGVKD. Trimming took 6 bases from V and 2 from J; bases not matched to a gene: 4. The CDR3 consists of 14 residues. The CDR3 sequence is CAIRTTGTGNTIYF. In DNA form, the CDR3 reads TGTGCCATCAGGACGACAGGGACTGGAAACACCATATATTTT.

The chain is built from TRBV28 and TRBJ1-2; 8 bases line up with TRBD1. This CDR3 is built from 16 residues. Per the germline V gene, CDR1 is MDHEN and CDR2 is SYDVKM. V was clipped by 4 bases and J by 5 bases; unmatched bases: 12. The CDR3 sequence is CASSSQTGGKKYGYTF. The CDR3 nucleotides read TGTGCCAGCAGTTCACAAACAGGGGGAAAAAAGTATGGCTACACCTTC.

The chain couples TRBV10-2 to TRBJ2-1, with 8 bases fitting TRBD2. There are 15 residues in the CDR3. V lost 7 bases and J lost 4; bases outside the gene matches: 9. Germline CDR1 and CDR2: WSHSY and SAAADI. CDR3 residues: CASKGLAGTYNEQFF. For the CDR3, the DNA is TGCGCCAGCAAGGGTCTAGCGGGTACTTACAATGAGCAGTTCTTC.

The CDR3 DNA reads as TGTGCCAGCAGCTTAGTTTTGGCGGCAGTTGGAAACACCATATATTTT. Translating gives CASSLVLAAVGNTIYF. The chain uses TRBV7-2 and TRBJ1-3; D gene ambiguous. Germline assignment: CDR1 SGHTA and CDR2 FQGNSA. This CDR3 is built from 16 residues. Deletions cut 1 base from V and 3 bases from J, with 13 bases between.

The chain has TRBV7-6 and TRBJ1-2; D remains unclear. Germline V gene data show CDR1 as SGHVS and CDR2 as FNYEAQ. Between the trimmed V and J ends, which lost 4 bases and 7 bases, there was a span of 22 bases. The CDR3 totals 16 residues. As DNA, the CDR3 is TGTGCCAGCAGCTCCCCTAGGACGGACCCTCGGGGTGGCTACACCTTC. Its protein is CASSSPRTDPRGGYTF.

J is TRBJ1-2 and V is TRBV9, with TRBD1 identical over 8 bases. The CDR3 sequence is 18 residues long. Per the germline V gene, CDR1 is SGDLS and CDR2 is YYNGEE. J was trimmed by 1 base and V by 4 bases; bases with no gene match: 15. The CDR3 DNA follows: TGTGCCAGCAGCTCTCGGACAGGGAGGGAGATGGGTAACTATGGCTACACCTTC. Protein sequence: CASSSRTGREMGNYGYTF.

The CDR3 here is CASKDPRGRETQYF. CDR3 coding DNA: TGTGCCAGCAAAGACCCCCGAGGGAGGGAGACCCAGTACTTC. J is TRBJ2-5 and V is TRBV2, with D perhaps matching TRBD2 (6 bases). Germline V gene sequence: CDR1 SNHLY, CDR2 FYNNEI. CDR3 length equals 14 residues. Trimming removed 7 bases at V and 5 bases at J, with 17 bases between.

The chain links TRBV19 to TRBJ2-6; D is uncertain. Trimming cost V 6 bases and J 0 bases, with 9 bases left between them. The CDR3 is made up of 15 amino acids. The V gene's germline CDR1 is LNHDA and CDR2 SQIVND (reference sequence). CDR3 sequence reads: CASSVEPSGANVLTF. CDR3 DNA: TGTGCCAGTAGCGTAGAGCCCTCTGGGGCCAACGTCCTGACTTTC.

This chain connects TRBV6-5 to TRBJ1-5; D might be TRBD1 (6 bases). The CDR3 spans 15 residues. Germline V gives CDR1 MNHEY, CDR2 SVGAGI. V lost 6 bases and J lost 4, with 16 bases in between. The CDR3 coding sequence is TGTGCCAGCAGCAGGAACAGGGTAGGGAATCAGCCCCAGCATTTT. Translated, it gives CASSRNRVGNQPQHF.

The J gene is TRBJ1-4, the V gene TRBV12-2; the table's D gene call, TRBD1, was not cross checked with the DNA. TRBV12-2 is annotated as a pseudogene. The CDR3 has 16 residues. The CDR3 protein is CASRLWGRLKDEKLFF. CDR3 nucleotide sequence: TGTGCAAGTCGCTTATGGGGCAGGCTAAAAGATGAAAAACTGTTTTTT.

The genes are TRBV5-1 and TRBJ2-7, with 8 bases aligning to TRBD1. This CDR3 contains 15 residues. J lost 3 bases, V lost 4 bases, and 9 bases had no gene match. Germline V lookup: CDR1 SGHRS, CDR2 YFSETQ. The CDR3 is CASSPRTGTRYEQYF. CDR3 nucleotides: TGCGCCAGCAGCCCTCGGACAGGGACCCGCTACGAGCAGTACTTC.

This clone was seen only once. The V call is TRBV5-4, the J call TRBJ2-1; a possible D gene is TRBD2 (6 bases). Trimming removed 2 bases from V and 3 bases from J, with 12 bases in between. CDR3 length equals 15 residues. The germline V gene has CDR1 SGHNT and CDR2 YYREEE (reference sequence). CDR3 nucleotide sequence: TGTGCCAGCAGCTTTAAGGACGGGAGCTACAATGAGCAGTTCTTC. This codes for CASSFKDGSYNEQFF.

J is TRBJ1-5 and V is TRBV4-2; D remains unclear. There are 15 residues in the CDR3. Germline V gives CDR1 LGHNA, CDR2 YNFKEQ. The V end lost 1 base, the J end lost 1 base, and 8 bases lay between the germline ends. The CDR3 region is CASSQGGRSNQPQHF. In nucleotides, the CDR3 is TGTGCCAGCAGCCAAGGAGGTCGGAGCAATCAGCCCCAGCATTTT.

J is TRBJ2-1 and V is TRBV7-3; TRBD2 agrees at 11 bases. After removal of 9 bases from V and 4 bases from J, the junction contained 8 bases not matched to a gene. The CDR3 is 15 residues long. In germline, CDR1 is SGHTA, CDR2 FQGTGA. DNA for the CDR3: TGTGCCAGTAGAGGGGGGACTAGCGGTTACAATGAGCAGTTCTTC. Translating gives CASRGGTSGYNEQFF.